Following are 22 T cell receptor beta chains from one sample sequenced in a study of graft-versus-host responses after intestinal transplantation. Processing of graft tissue released intraepithelial and lamina propria lymphocytes. TCRdb keeps only in-frame clones here, not all; method: immunoSEQ multiplex PCR. Among more than 1,500 clones listed, 85% to 90% were seen once. Specimen: ileum tissue, collected 65 to 70 days after transplant. The receptors were gathered from a human patient who received an intestinal transplant, so some T cells may come from the graft donor.

This sequence joins TRBV4-1 and TRBJ1-1; D remains ambiguous. The germline V and J ends were trimmed by 4 bases and 1 base, with 13 bases remaining between them. The CDR3 totals 15 residues. The germline gives CDR1 MGHRA, CDR2 YSYEKL. The CDR3 loop is CASSLTFQQNTEAFF. CDR3 in DNA: TGCGCCAGCAGCCTGACCTTTCAGCAGAACACTGAAGCTTTCTTT.

The chain employs TRBV7-4 and TRBJ1-1; D call uncertain. Per germline, CDR1 SGHVT and CDR2 SQSDAQ. Between the trimmed V and J ends, which lost 2 bases and 5 bases, there was a span of 6 bases. CDR3 length: 12 amino acids. CDR3 nucleotides: TGTGCCAGCAGCTTATACGGGACTGAAGCTTTCTTT. Encoded protein: CASSLYGTEAFF.

The chain combines TRBV6-6 with TRBJ1-5; D is uncertain. The germline V gene has CDR1 MNHNY and CDR2 SVGAGI (reference sequence). The CDR3 is made up of 15 amino acids. Between the trimmed V and J ends, which lost 6 bases and 0 bases, there was a span of 12 bases. In nucleotides, the CDR3 is TGTGCCAGCAGCCATTTACGTCCTAGCAATCAGCCCCAGCATTTT. Amino acids: CASSHLRPSNQPQHF.

As to this clone: Its ends do not fully match the called genes, so a read error is possible. J is TRBJ2-5 and V is TRBV7-7; the match to TRBD1 covers 7 bases. The V gene's germline CDR1 is SSHAT and CDR2 FNYEAQ (reference sequence). The CDR3 is 15 amino acids. In DNA, the CDR3 is TGTGCTAGCAGCTTAGGGGGCCTCTGGGGGGAGACCCAGTACTTC. Translation gives CASSLGGLWGETQYF.

The chain is built from TRBV28 and TRBJ1-5; D is perhaps TRBD1 (6 bases). Trimming took 11 bases from V and 7 from J, leaving 15 bases between them. The germline CDR1 and CDR2 sequences are MDHEN and SYDVKM. The CDR3 extends over 12 amino acids. CDR3 DNA: TGTGCCGAGGGGGGGAATTTCCAGCCCCAGCATTTT. Protein product: CAEGGNFQPQHF.

The chain uses TRBV19 and TRBJ1-3; D is ambiguous. The CDR3 is 16 amino acids. CDR1 LNHDA and CDR2 SQIVND come from the germline V gene (reference sequence). Trimming left V 3 bases short and J 4 bases short, with 16 bases between. This chain's CDR3 is CASSISGVGSGNTIYF. The CDR3 DNA is TGTGCCAGTAGTATCAGCGGGGTAGGCTCCGGAAACACCATATATTTT.

V usage is TRBV5-8 and J usage is TRBJ2-7; 9 bases align to TRBD1. CDR1 and CDR2 (germline): SGHTS, YDEGEE. CDR3 length equals 15 residues. The V segment lost 1 base and the J segment 4 bases; nucleotides outside the gene matches: 6. The CDR3 sequence is CASSLFGTGPYEQYF. The CDR3, as DNA: TGTGCCAGCAGCTTGTTCGGGACAGGGCCGTACGAGCAGTACTTC.

This chain connects TRBV7-9 to TRBJ2-5; D gene uncertain. The J call is uncertain, as TRBJ2-7 better fits the DNA end. Germline CDR1 and CDR2: SEHNR and FQNEAQ (reference sequence). This CDR3 region has 12 residues. The CDR3 sequence is CASSLGKYEQYF. The CDR3 coding sequence is TGTGCCAGCAGCTTAGGTAAATACGAGCAGTACTTC.

The CDR3 sequence: CASSLGGDTDTQYF. In DNA form, the CDR3 reads TGTGCCAGCAGCTTAGGAGGGGACACAGATACGCAGTATTTT. This sequence joins TRBV13 and TRBJ2-3, with D perhaps matching TRBD1 (5 bases). Trimming removed 0 bases at V and 2 bases at J, with 6 bases between. CDR1 and CDR2 from the germline V gene are PRHDT and FYEKMQ (reference sequence). The CDR3 has 14 amino acids.

This rearrangement joins TRBV10-1 to TRBJ2-5, with 12 nucleotides matching TRBD1. Per germline, CDR1 WNHNN and CDR2 SYGVQD (reference sequence). The ends lost 2 bases at V and 5 bases at J; junction bases unmatched: 6. The CDR3 has 16 residues. DNA of the CDR3: TGCGCCAGCAGTGAGCCCGGGACAGGGGGCGAGGAGACCCAGTACTTC. It is translated as CASSEPGTGGEETQYF.

Points on this clone: The sample carries other DNA sequences with the same CDR3. The V and J genes are TRBV7-3 and TRBJ2-7, with 10 bases aligning to TRBD2. Germline V gene data show CDR1 as SGHTA and CDR2 as FQGTGA. This CDR3 has 18 amino acids. The V segment lost 5 bases and the J segment 2 bases; nucleotides outside the gene matches: 15. In nucleotides, the CDR3 is TGTGCCAGCAGCCCGCCGTCTAGCGGGAGTAAGGCCCCCTACGAGCAGTACTTC. Encoded protein: CASSPPSSGSKAPYEQYF.

The chain has TRBV4-2 and TRBJ2-7, with TRBD2 matching over 14 bases. This CDR3 is built from 17 residues. V was pared by 4 bases and J by 0 bases, with 5 bases of the junction left unmatched. The V gene's germline CDR1 is LGHNA and CDR2 YNFKEQ. The CDR3 region is CASSRGLAGGSSYEQYF. The DNA for the CDR3 is TGTGCCAGCAGCCGAGGACTAGCGGGAGGTTCCTCCTACGAGCAGTACTTC.

This chain links TRBV11-2 with TRBJ2-7; no reliable D call. Germline-derived CDR1 and CDR2 are SGHAT and FQNNGV. V lost 1 base and J 0 bases, leaving 7 bases between the germline ends. The CDR3 contains 14 residues. For the CDR3, the DNA is TGTGCCAGCAGCTTAGTACCGGCCTCCTACGAGCAGTACTTC. It yields the protein CASSLVPASYEQYF.

This rearrangement joins TRBV7-9 to TRBJ2-7; D not resolved. Trimming took 2 bases from V and 0 from J, leaving 17 bases between them. Germline V gene sequence: CDR1 SEHNR, CDR2 FQNEAQ (reference sequence). This CDR3 spans 17 amino acids. The DNA of the CDR3 is TGTGCCAGCAGCTTAAACCCCTCCGCGGCGAGCTCCTACGAGCAGTACTTC. Translating it yields CASSLNPSAASSYEQYF.

The genes are TRBV4-3 and TRBJ2-7; D uncertain. Trimming removed 0 bases at V and 2 bases at J, with 11 bases between. The length of the CDR3 is 15 residues. CDR1 and CDR2 from the germline V gene are LGHNA and YSLEER. The CDR3 sequence is CASSQDNSPTYEQYF. CDR3 in DNA: TGCGCCAGCAGCCAAGATAATAGCCCCACCTACGAGCAGTACTTC.

The V call is TRBV7-7, the J call TRBJ2-5; 7 bases are shared with TRBD2. This CDR3 has 15 amino acids. From germline, CDR1 is SSHAT and CDR2 FNYEAQ (reference sequence). Trimming at V came to 0 bases and at J to 5 bases, leaving 6 bases not matched to a gene. The chain's CDR3 is CASSLAGGPGETQYF. The CDR3 DNA is TGTGCCAGCAGCTTAGCGGGAGGGCCGGGTGAGACCCAGTACTTC.

The rearrangement uses TRBV5-6 and TRBJ2-7, with 7 bases aligning to TRBD2. The CDR3 is 14 amino acids. J lost 6 bases, V lost 4 bases, and 10 bases had no gene match. Looked up from germline, CDR1 is SGHDT and CDR2 is YYEEEE. The CDR3 loop reads CASSPLWGEGEQYF. Written as DNA, the CDR3 is TGTGCCAGCAGCCCCCTTTGGGGGGAGGGCGAGCAGTACTTC.

This chain links TRBV4-1 with TRBJ2-6, with D unresolved. The CDR3 contains 18 residues. Germline assignment: CDR1 MGHRA and CDR2 YSYEKL. V was shortened by 0 bases and J by 3 bases, with 15 bases between the two germline ends. The CDR3 DNA reads TGCGCCAGCAGCCAAGAAGGGCCAGGTGTGGTTGGGGCCAACGTCCTGACTTTC. Protein: CASSQEGPGVVGANVLTF.

This rearrangement joins TRBV7-9 to TRBJ2-3, with a weak D call TRBD1 (5 bases). CDR3 length: 11 residues. Trimming cost V 3 bases and J 13 bases, with 11 bases left between them. Germline V gene data show CDR1 as SEHNR and CDR2 as FQNEAQ (reference sequence). CDR3 region: CASSFTGCKYF. CDR3 coding DNA: TGTGCCAGCAGCTTCACAGGCTGCAAGTATTTT.

The CDR3 DNA reads TGTGCCAGCAGTTACTCGGGGACAGGACCGCGGGCTTTCTTT. It translates to CASSYSGTGPRAFF. This rearrangement joins TRBV6-7 to TRBJ1-1; the match to TRBD1 covers 8 bases. TRBV6-7 is given ORF status, its function remaining uncertain. The trim removed 0 bases at V and 11 bases at J, leaving 8 bases unmatched. This CDR3 has 14 amino acids.

The sample holds one count of this clone. The CDR3 DNA reads as TGTGCCAGCAGCGTAAGGTTAGGAGGGCCAGAGACCCAGTACTTC. Its protein is CASSVRLGGPETQYF. This sequence joins TRBV9 and TRBJ2-5, with D possibly being TRBD2 (6 bases). The CDR3 extends over 15 amino acids. V lost 1 base and J 4 bases, leaving 14 bases between the germline ends. The germline CDR1 and CDR2 sequences are SGDLS and YYNGEE.

This clone rates as large. This chain links TRBV4-2 with TRBJ2-7; D could derive from TRBD1 or TRBD2 (5 bases each). V lost 4 bases and J lost 2, with 12 bases in between. CDR3 size: 14 residues. CDR1 is LGHNA, CDR2 YNFKEQ, per germline. CDR3 residues: CASSPGTEPYEQYF. The CDR3, as DNA: TGTGCCAGCAGCCCCGGGACCGAACCCTACGAGCAGTACTTC.